Here is one T cell receptor (beta chain) with its context. The data derive from a study of control samples from healthy donors and cancer patients. Germline V gene sequence: CDR1 SGHNT, CDR2 YENEEA. V lost 5 bases and J 4 bases, leaving 11 bases between the germline ends. CDR3 length equals 14 residues. Assay: immunoSEQ multiplex PCR; the TCRdb copy retains only in-frame clones and omits some. The top ten hold around 2.5% of the sample, which has about 130,000 clones, 90% seen once. Source material: blood. This receptor was taken from a man aged 35 to 55 in good health. This chain uses TRBV11-3 with TRBJ2-2; a possible D gene is TRBD2 (5 bases). The CDR3 sequence: CASSVHRGTGELFF. CDR3 nucleotides: TGTGCCAGCAGCGTACACCGGGGCACCGGGGAGCTGTTTTTT.